The 8 T cell receptor beta chains presented below share a single source sample, sequenced in a study of cytomegalovirus exposure and HLA in healthy donors. PCR primers comprised 60 Vbeta and 13 Jbeta primers. Measured with immunoSEQ multiplex PCR; TCRdb has only the in-frame clones, and not every one. The table includes 120,000 or so clones, around 78% detected once. The sample consisted of PBMCs. The receptors were gathered from a middle-aged woman in good health and CMV-seronegative.

This clone was observed a few times. The chain couples TRBV7-2 to TRBJ2-3; D unresolved. V was pared by 4 bases and J by 5 bases, with 7 bases between. CDR1 and CDR2 (germline): SGHTA, FQGNSA. CDR3 length: 12 residues. This CDR3 reads CASSSYLDTQYF. As DNA, the CDR3 is TGTGCCAGCAGCTCCTATCTAGATACGCAGTATTTT.

The chain recombines TRBV28 with TRBJ2-7, with 9 bases matching TRBD2. V dropped 4 bases and J dropped 6; count of bases not matched to a gene: 13. This CDR3 comprises 16 residues. The V gene's germline CDR1 is MDHEN and CDR2 SYDVKM. The CDR3 region is CASSSPASGIRGEQYF. The CDR3 DNA sequence: TGTGCCAGCAGTTCCCCAGCTAGCGGGATCAGAGGCGAGCAGTACTTC.

The chain joins TRBV14 to TRBJ2-7; D gene uncertain. Trimming left V 0 bases short and J 4 bases short, with 13 bases between. The V gene's germline CDR1 is SGHDN and CDR2 FVKESK. The CDR3 covers 15 residues. CDR3 bases: TGTGCCAGCAGCCAAGATCGCGGAATCGGATACGAGCAGTACTTC. This codes for CASSQDRGIGYEQYF.

This chain links TRBV9 with TRBJ1-4; tentatively, D is TRBD1 (6 bases). Germline values: CDR1 SGDLS, CDR2 YYNGEE. The CDR3 is 16 amino acids. V was shortened by 4 bases and J by 5 bases, with 18 bases between the two germline ends. As DNA, the CDR3 is TGTGCCAGCAGCCCGCACAGGGCGACCTTAAATGAAAAACTGTTTTTT. It encodes CASSPHRATLNEKLFF.

Only one count was recorded for this clone. V gene TRBV10-3 combines with J gene TRBJ1-1; tentatively, D is TRBD1 (5 bases). Germline loops: CDR1 ENHRY, CDR2 SYGVKD. The CDR3 contains 15 residues. V was trimmed by 0 bases and J by 1 base, leaving 9 bases between them. The CDR3 region has the DNA TGTGCCATCAGTGAGTCCAGGCAGGGGAACACTGAAGCTTTCTTT. This gives the protein CAISESRQGNTEAFF.

V usage is TRBV5-1 and J usage is TRBJ1-4; 9 bases agree with TRBD1. This CDR3 has 16 residues. The V segment lost 5 bases and the J segment 5 bases; nucleotides outside the gene matches: 10. The germline CDR1 and CDR2 sequences are SGHRS and YFSETQ. CDR3 bases: TGCGCCAGCAGGTTTGGCTACAGGGGGCCGAATGAAAAACTGTTTTTT. The encoded protein is CASRFGYRGPNEKLFF. The full variable domain, its missing parts supplied by reference TRBV5-1 and TRBJ1-4, is KAGVTQTPRYLIKTRGQQVTLSCSPISGHRSVSWYQQTPGQGLQFLFEYFSETQRNKGNFPGRFSGRQFSNSRSEMNVSTLELGDSALYLCASRFGYRGPNEKLFFGSGTQLSVL.

DNA for the CDR3: TGTGCCAGCCTCTCAGGGGTTGGCGAAAAACTGTTTTTT. It translates to CASLSGVGEKLFF. The chain uses TRBV28 and TRBJ1-4, with D possibly matching TRBD1 (6 bases). V gave up 8 bases and J gave up 8 bases, with 15 bases separating them. The CDR3 runs 13 residues. Germline values: CDR1 MDHEN, CDR2 SYDVKM.

V is TRBV9 and J is TRBJ2-1, with D possibly TRBD1 on 5 matching bases. This CDR3 spans 14 amino acids. V lost 0 bases and J 6 bases, leaving 10 bases between the germline ends. Germline lookup yields CDR1 SGDLS and CDR2 YYNGEE. The chain's CDR3 is CASSVDSGLNEQFF. In DNA form, the CDR3 reads TGTGCCAGCAGCGTAGACTCAGGGCTCAATGAGCAGTTCTTC.